A single sample gave rise to the 10 T cell receptor beta chains below, sequenced in a study of blood T cell repertoires in COVID-19. Only in-frame clones appear in the TCRdb table, and some are missing; sequencing was by immunoSEQ multiplex PCR. The sample lists 98,000 or so clones, over 75% occurring once. Sequencing input: peripheral blood. Receptors were obtained from a woman aged 65 to 85 with acute or convalescent COVID-19.

The gene calls are TRBV3-1 (or the pseudogene TRBV3-2) and TRBJ1-2; D possibly corresponds to TRBD1 (6 bases). Germline lookup yields CDR1 LGHDT and CDR2 YNNKEL (reference sequence). The germline V and J ends were trimmed by 6 bases and 3 bases, with 17 bases remaining between them. The CDR3 is 15 amino acids. The CDR3 here is CASSPQGSAYYGYTF. Here the CDR3 DNA reads TGTGCCAGCAGTCCCCAGGGGAGTGCGTACTATGGCTACACCTTC.

This sequence joins TRBV19 and TRBJ2-3; D ambiguous. This CDR3 has 15 amino acids. V lost 5 bases and J lost 1, with 13 bases in between. Germline V lookup: CDR1 LNHDA, CDR2 SQIVND (reference sequence). Written as DNA, the CDR3 is TGTGCCAGTAGTGGTGGCAGGTTACGCACAGATACGCAGTATTTT. Its translation: CASSGGRLRTDTQYF. Drawing the rest from reference TRBV19 and TRBJ2-3, the complete variable domain is DGGITQSPKYLFRKEGQNVTLSCEQNLNHDAMYWYRQDPGQGLRLIYYSQIVNDFQKGDIAEGYSVSREKKESFPLTVTSAQKNPTAFYLCASSGGRLRTDTQYFGPGTRLTVL.

The V gene is TRBV2, the J gene TRBJ2-1; the match to TRBD1 covers 8 bases. Germline V gene lookup returns CDR1 SNHLY and CDR2 FYNNEI. This CDR3 has 14 residues. V was clipped by 6 bases and J by 6 bases; unmatched bases: 7. The CDR3 sequence: CASSGRDRLNEQFF. CDR3 nucleotide sequence: TGTGCCAGCAGCGGCCGGGACAGGCTCAATGAGCAGTTCTTC. The variable domain in full, with the rest retrieved from reference TRBV2 and TRBJ2-1, is EPEVTQTPSHQVTQMGQEVILRCVPISNHLYFYWYRQILGQKVEFLVSFYNNEISEKSEIFDDQFSVERPDGSNFTLKIRSTKLEDSAMYFCASSGRDRLNEQFFGPGTRLTVL.

The chain joins TRBV7-2 to TRBJ2-5, with 10 bases fitting TRBD2. The V and J ends lost 0 bases and 2 bases, in that order; junction bases with no gene match: 3. The CDR3 extends over 16 amino acids. The germline V gene encodes CDR1 SGHTA and CDR2 FQGNSA. In DNA form, the CDR3 reads TGTGCCAGCAGCTTAGCCCTAGCGGGGGCTCAAGAGACCCAGTACTTC. It specifies CASSLALAGAQETQYF.

The chain links TRBV5-6 to TRBJ2-3; D is perhaps TRBD2 (6 bases). The length of the CDR3 is 15 residues. Trimming pared 2 bases from V and 5 bases from J, leaving 15 bases between. Per the germline V gene, CDR1 is SGHDT and CDR2 is YYEEEE. The CDR3 DNA reads as TGTGCCAGCAGCTTCGGGGCAGGGAGGAAAGATACGCAGTATTTT. It specifies CASSFGAGRKDTQYF. The complete variable domain, with remaining parts taken from reference TRBV5-6 and TRBJ2-3, reads DAGVTQSPTHLIKTRGQQVTLRCSPKSGHDTVSWYQQALGQGPQFIFQYYEEEERQRGNFPDRFSGHQFPNYSSELNVNALLLGDSALYLCASSFGAGRKDTQYFGPGTRLTVL.

The V and J genes are TRBV6-6 and TRBJ1-1; maybe TRBD1 (5 bases). The V and J ends lost 7 bases and 8 bases respectively, with 20 bases between them. CDR3 length: 14 residues. Germline CDR1 MNHNY, CDR2 SVGAGI (reference sequence). The CDR3 protein is CASNGWGGEWEAFF. CDR3 coding DNA: TGTGCCAGCAACGGTTGGGGCGGAGAGTGGGAAGCTTTCTTT.

The genes are TRBV27 and TRBJ2-2; D unresolved. CDR1 and CDR2 from the germline V gene are MNHEY and SMNVEV (reference sequence). With 4 bases removed from V and 8 bases from J, the gap between germline ends came to 14 bases. This CDR3 has 14 residues. The CDR3 bases are TGTGCCAGCAGTTCGCCCTCCCCTAGTGGGGAGCTGTTTTTT. Protein sequence: CASSSPSPSGELFF.

The V call is TRBV27, the J call TRBJ2-7, with 9 bases matching TRBD1. Germline loops: CDR1 MNHEY, CDR2 SMNVEV (reference sequence). This CDR3 is 13 amino acids long. The trim removed 2 bases at V and 7 bases at J, leaving 3 bases unmatched. CDR3 amino acids: CASSLGTGREQYF. CDR3 DNA: TGTGCCAGCAGTTTAGGGACAGGGAGGGAGCAGTACTTC.

V usage is TRBV18 and J usage is TRBJ1-2; D is perhaps TRBD1 (5 bases). V gave up 3 bases and J gave up 8 bases, with 13 bases separating them. Per germline, CDR1 KGHSH and CDR2 LQKENI. The CDR3 length is 13 residues. CDR3 amino acids: CASSPDGTGGYTF. In DNA form, the CDR3 reads TGTGCCAGCTCACCCGATGGGACTGGAGGCTACACCTTC.

V gene TRBV9 combines with J gene TRBJ2-3, with TRBD2 matching 8 bases. From germline, CDR1 is SGDLS and CDR2 YYNGEE. The CDR3 totals 14 residues. Unmatched junction bases numbered 8, after V lost 3 bases and J lost 8 bases. CDR3 sequence reads: CASSEGTGLGTQYF. CDR3 sequence (DNA): TGTGCCAGCAGCGAAGGGACGGGACTAGGTACGCAGTATTTT.